This T cell receptor beta chain was identified during a study of OX40 agonist ivuxolimab in advanced cancers. About the full investigation: The costimulatory receptor OX40 (CD134) was targeted by ivuxolimab, a fully human IgG2 agonistic monoclonal antibody. The purpose of peripheral TCRbeta sequencing was to test whether ivuxolimab changed TCR sequence diversity and led to clonal T-cell expansion. The paper describes the monotherapy dose-escalation part (N ≈ 49 patients) of the phase I trial of ivuxolimab. A male proportion of around 80% and a mean age of 60 years, ranging from 23 to 79, were recorded for the dose-escalation cohort. Three dose-escalation patients achieved partial responses, one with hepatocellular carcinoma and two with cutaneous melanoma. Prior anti-PD-1, anti-PD-L1 or anti-CTLA-4 therapy was permitted, and checkpoint inhibitors had been received by roughly two fifths of dose-escalation patients. Intravenous ivuxolimab was administered to patients every 2 weeks at six dose levels: 0.01, 0.1, 0.3, 1.5, 3 and 10 mg/kg. Of the 50 to 55 dose-escalation patients, hepatocellular carcinoma was present in roughly 19, melanoma in approximately 15, renal cell carcinoma in 9 and head and neck cancer in 9.

The trial excluded patients who had a history of autoimmune disease or who were on systemic immunosuppression. Peripheral blood for TCR sequencing was drawn from every dose cohort at baseline, at cycle 4 day 1 and at cycle 7 day 1. Samples were obtained from an open-label, multicenter, first-in-human phase I dose-escalation trial of ivuxolimab. The trial enrolled adults with locally advanced or metastatic head and neck squamous cell, hepatocellular, melanoma or renal cell carcinoma. CD4+ and CD8+ T cells were sorted separately from peripheral blood before TCR sequencing. Between the V and J ends, shortened by 2 bases and 5 bases respectively, the junction contains 10 bases. From a lookup of the germline V gene, CDR1 and CDR2 are MNHEY and SVGAGI. The CDR3 measures 14 amino acids from cysteine to phenylalanine. Just the 42-base CDR3 DNA is kept, in frame starting at base 1. To sequence the TCRbeta CDR3 region, genomic DNA was isolated from the sorted cells. TCRbeta CDR3 regions were sequenced using the immunoSEQ Assay. TCRdb obtained this table from immuneACCESS and retained in-frame rearrangements with V and J assigned. These tables miss some clones; where compared with another copy, unresolved V genes account for less than half of the shortfall, and the remainder is unexplained. For this sample the table gives about 60,000 clones, of which about 89% were detected only once. Roughly 13% of the sample is taken by the ten largest.

What the study reported, not specific to this receptor: The antigen specificity of the peripheral T cells that underwent clonal expansion was not determined. Clonal expansion of both CD4+ and CD8+ blood T cells was observed from baseline to week 6 at doses 0.1 to 3.0 mg/kg. Low levels of normalized T-cell clonal expansion were also seen in some nonresponding patients. Partial responders in the 0.1-3.0 mg/kg groups had among the lowest normalized peripheral clonal expansion, especially among CD8+ T cells. On average, CD8+ T cells showed more expanded clones than CD4+ T cells after ivuxolimab.

Comment on this clone: The clone's antigen remains unknown. Base quality data are lacking; no much larger clone is found one base away.

Sequenced material: CD4+ or CD8+ T cells sorted from blood, taken in a trial of the OX40 agonist ivuxolimab. This sequence uses TRBV6-5 and TRBJ2-1; the D gene cannot be resolved beyond TRBD1 or TRBD2, each matching 5 bases. The clonotype comes from an adult with an advanced solid tumor such as melanoma, head and neck, liver or kidney cancer. The nucleotide sequence is given as TGTGCCAGCAGTTACAGGGACCGTAACAATGAGCAGTTCTTC. Its translation reads: CASSYRDRNNEQFF.